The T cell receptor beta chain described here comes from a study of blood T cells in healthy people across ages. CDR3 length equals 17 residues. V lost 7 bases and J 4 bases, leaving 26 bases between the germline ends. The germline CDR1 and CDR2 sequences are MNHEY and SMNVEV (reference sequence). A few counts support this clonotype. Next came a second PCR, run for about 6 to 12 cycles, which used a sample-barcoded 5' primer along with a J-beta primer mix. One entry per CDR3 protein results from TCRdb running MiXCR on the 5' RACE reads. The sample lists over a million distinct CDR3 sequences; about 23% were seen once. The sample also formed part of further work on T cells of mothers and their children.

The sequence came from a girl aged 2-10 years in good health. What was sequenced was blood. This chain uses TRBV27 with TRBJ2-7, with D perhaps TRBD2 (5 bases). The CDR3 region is CASNSFPPREQRYEQYF. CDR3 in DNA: TGTGCCAGCAATTCTTTCCCCCCCCGGGAACAAAGGTACGAGCAGTACTTC.